This T cell receptor beta chain was found in a study of CXCR3-negative and CXCR3-positive naive CD8 T cells. Germline CDR1 is GTSNPN and CDR2 is SVGIG (reference sequence). This CDR3 is 12 amino acids long. Libraries were UMI-labeled 5' RACE TRB cDNA. TCRdb re-called the 5' RACE reads and catalogs CDR3 proteins one per entry, DNA excluded. This repertoire includes under 150,000 distinct CDR3 sequences. A word on this clonotype: Antigen specificity is unknown.

Whole-study findings and limits: Greater hydrophobicity was found in TRB CDR3s of CXCR3-positive naive cells than of CXCR3-negative naive cells.

This chain links TRBV30 with TRBJ2-3. Sequenced sample: naive CXCR3+ CD8+ T cells from blood. Subset given: CD45RO-CCR7+CD27+CD95- naive CD8+ T cells expressing CXCR3 (TNR3+). This clonotype originated in a human donor in good health. Some clones in this sample may be carry-over from other donors' samples. The CDR3 here is CAWSRLWDTQYF.